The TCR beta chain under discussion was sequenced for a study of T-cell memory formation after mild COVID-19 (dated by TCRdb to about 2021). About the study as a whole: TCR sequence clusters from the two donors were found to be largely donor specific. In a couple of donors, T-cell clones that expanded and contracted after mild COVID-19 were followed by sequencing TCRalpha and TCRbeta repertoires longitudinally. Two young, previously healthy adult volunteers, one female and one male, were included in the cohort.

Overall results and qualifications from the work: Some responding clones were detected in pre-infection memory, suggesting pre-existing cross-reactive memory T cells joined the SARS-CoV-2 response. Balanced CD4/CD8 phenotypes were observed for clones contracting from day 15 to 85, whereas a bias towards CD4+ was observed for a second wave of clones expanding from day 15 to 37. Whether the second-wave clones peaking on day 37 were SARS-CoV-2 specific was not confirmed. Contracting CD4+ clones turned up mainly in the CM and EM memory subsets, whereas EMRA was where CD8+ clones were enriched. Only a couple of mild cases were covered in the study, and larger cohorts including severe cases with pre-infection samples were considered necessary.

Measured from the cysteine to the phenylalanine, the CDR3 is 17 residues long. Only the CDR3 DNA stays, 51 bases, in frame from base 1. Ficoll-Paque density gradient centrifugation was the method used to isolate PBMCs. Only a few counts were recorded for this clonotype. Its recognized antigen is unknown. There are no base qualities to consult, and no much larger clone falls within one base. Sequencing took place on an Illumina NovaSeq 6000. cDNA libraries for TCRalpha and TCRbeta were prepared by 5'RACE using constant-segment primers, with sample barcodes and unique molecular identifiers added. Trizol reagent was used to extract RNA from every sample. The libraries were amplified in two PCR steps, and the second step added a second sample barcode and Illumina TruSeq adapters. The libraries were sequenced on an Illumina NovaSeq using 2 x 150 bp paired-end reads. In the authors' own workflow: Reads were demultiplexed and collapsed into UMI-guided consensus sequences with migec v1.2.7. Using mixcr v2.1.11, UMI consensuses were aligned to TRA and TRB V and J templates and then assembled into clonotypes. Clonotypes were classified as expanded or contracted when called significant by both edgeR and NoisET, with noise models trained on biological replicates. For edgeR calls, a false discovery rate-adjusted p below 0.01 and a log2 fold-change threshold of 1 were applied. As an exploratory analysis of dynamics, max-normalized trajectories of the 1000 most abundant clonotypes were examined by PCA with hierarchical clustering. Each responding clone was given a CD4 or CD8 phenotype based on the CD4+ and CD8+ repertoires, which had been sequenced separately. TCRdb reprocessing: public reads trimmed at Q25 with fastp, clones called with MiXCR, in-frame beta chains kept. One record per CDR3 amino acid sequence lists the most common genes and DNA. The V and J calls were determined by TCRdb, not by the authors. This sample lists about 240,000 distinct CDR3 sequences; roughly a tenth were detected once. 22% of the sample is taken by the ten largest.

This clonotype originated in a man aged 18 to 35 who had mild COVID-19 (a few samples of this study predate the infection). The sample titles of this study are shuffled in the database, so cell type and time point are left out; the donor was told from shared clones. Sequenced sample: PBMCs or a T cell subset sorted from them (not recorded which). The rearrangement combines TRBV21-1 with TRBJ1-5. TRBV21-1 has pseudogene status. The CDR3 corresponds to CASSKPRRSGHNQPQHF. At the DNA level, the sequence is TGTGCCAGCAGCAAACCTCGTCGGAGCGGCCACAATCAGCCCCAGCATTTT.